One sample yielded the 27 T cell receptor beta chains listed below, sequenced in a study of blood T cell repertoires in COVID-19. Sequenced by immunoSEQ multiplex PCR; TCRdb stores in-frame clones only, minus some. The sample holds hundreds of thousands of clones, about 83% seen once. Sequenced input: PBMCs or T cells enriched from blood (not recorded which). All receptors come from a woman aged 40 to 50 who had recovered from COVID-19.

The genes are TRBV27 and TRBJ1-4; weak D call: TRBD1 (5 bases). This CDR3 spans 15 amino acids. V lost 0 bases and J 3 bases, leaving 8 bases between the germline ends. CDR1 and CDR2 from the germline V gene are MNHEY and SMNVEV (reference sequence). CDR3 sequence reads: CASSLSGVANEKLFF. As DNA, the CDR3 is TGTGCCAGCAGTTTATCAGGGGTTGCTAATGAAAAACTGTTTTTT. Together with reference TRBV27 and TRBJ1-4, the CDR3 gives the full variable domain: EAQVTQNPRYLITVTGKKLTVTCSQNMNHEYMSWYRQDPGLGLRQIYYSMNVEVTDKGDVPEGYKVSRKEKRNFPLILESPSPNQTSLYFCASSLSGVANEKLFFGSGTQLSVL.

This clone was observed a few times. Different DNA sequences within this sample yield the same CDR3. The V and J genes are TRBV12-3 or TRBV12-4 and TRBJ1-1; TRBD1 might be the D (5 bases). The V end was cut by 6 bases, the J end by 0 bases, with 8 bases between. The CDR3 covers 13 residues. CDR3 DNA sequence: TGTGCCAGCAGCTCGACAGTGAACACTGAAGCTTTCTTT. It translates to CASSSTVNTEAFF.

V is TRBV7-2 and J is TRBJ2-1; 9 bases are a match to TRBD2. The length of the CDR3 is 16 residues. V shed 5 bases and J 0 bases; nucleotides not matched to a gene: 5. Looked up from germline, CDR1 is SGHTA and CDR2 is FQGNSA. CDR3 nucleotide sequence: TGTGCCAGCAGCCCTAGCGGGATGAGCTCCTACAATGAGCAGTTCTTC. Residues: CASSPSGMSSYNEQFF.

This clone came up once. The gene calls are TRBV7-6 and TRBJ2-7, with D perhaps TRBD1 (7 bases). Germline CDR1 SGHVS, CDR2 FNYEAQ. This CDR3 is built from 18 residues. Trimming stripped 5 bases from V and 3 bases from J, with 26 bases between. The CDR3 protein is CASSPRQGGGPGHYEQYF. The DNA for the CDR3 is TGTGCCAGCAGCCCTAGGCAGGGGGGTGGACCGGGCCACTACGAGCAGTACTTC.

In nucleotides, the CDR3 is TGCGCCAGCATCCAGACTAGCGAGAACAATGAGCAGTTCTTC. The encoded protein is CASIQTSENNEQFF. The J gene is TRBJ2-1, the V gene TRBV5-1; TRBD2 matches at 8 bases. This CDR3 comprises 14 residues. The V gene's germline CDR1 is SGHRS and CDR2 YFSETQ. V gave up 6 bases and J gave up 5 bases; unmatched junction bases: 7.

The chain carries TRBV11-2 and TRBJ2-7, with D tentatively TRBD2 (6 bases). This CDR3 is built from 16 residues. Germline-derived CDR1 and CDR2 are SGHAT and FQNNGV. Deletions cut 4 bases from V and 0 bases from J, with 16 bases between. The CDR3 spells CASSSPGEADSYEQYF. The CDR3 DNA follows: TGTGCCAGCAGCTCTCCGGGGGAGGCAGACTCCTACGAGCAGTACTTC.

This sequence joins TRBV28 and TRBJ1-5; TRBD1 matches at 12 bases. CDR3 length: 14 residues. The V and J ends lost 6 bases and 7 bases, in that order; junction bases with no gene match: 4. Germline CDR1 reads MDHEN; CDR2 reads SYDVKM. The CDR3 loop reads CASRGQGARQPQHF. As DNA, the CDR3 is TGTGCCAGCAGGGGACAGGGGGCAAGACAGCCCCAGCATTTT.

The V and J genes are TRBV3-1 (or the pseudogene TRBV3-2) and TRBJ2-5; 7 bases fit TRBD2. The germline gives CDR1 LGHDT, CDR2 YNNKEL (reference sequence). V was clipped by 4 bases and J by 5 bases; unmatched bases: 4. The CDR3 has 13 amino acids. The CDR3 DNA is TGTGCCAGCAGCCCCGGAGCGGGGGAGACCCAGTACTTC. It yields the protein CASSPGAGETQYF.

The V and J genes are TRBV7-9 and TRBJ1-6; 8 positions match TRBD1. V lost 1 base and J lost 7; bases outside the gene matches: 0. From germline, CDR1 is SEHNR and CDR2 FQNEAQ (reference sequence). The CDR3 extends over 14 amino acids. The CDR3 DNA follows: TGTGCCAGCAGCTTAGACAGGGGGAATTCACCCCTCCACTTT. It translates to CASSLDRGNSPLHF.

The CDR3, as DNA: TGTGCCAGCTCACCACCGTCGGGGGACCAACCTAACTATGGCTACACCTTC. As protein: CASSPPSGDQPNYGYTF. J is TRBJ1-2 and V is TRBV18, with D perhaps TRBD1 (5 bases). The germline V gene encodes CDR1 KGHSH and CDR2 LQKENI. Trimming shortened V by 0 bases and J by 0 bases, and 14 bases separated the two germline ends. The CDR3 contains 17 residues.

This chain links TRBV3-1 (or the pseudogene TRBV3-2) with TRBJ2-2, with D unclear. V gave up 1 base and J gave up 3 bases, with 9 bases separating them. This CDR3 has 15 amino acids. The germline V gene has CDR1 LGHDT and CDR2 YNNKEL (reference sequence). The CDR3 nucleotides read TGTGCCAGCAGCCAAGGACTGGCCTACACCGGGGAGCTGTTTTTT. Its protein is CASSQGLAYTGELFF.

The chain is built from TRBV2 and TRBJ1-5, with D uncertain. The V end was cut by 7 bases, the J end by 0 bases, with 10 bases between. CDR3 length: 14 amino acids. In germline, CDR1 is SNHLY, CDR2 FYNNEI. As DNA, the CDR3 is TGTGCCAGCACCAGGTTAAATAGCAATCAGCCCCAGCATTTT. This translates into CASTRLNSNQPQHF.

The CDR3 sequence: CASSLASGANYGYTF. CDR3 bases: TGTGCCAGCAGCTTAGCTTCGGGAGCTAACTATGGCTACACCTTC. V usage is TRBV7-2 and J usage is TRBJ1-2; D unclear. V was cut by 0 bases and J by 0 bases, with 8 bases left in between. The CDR3 has 15 residues. The germline gives CDR1 SGHTA, CDR2 FQGNSA.

The rearrangement uses TRBV28 and TRBJ1-3, with TRBD1 matching over 9 bases. Germline lookup yields CDR1 MDHEN and CDR2 SYDVKM. The V segment lost 5 bases and the J segment 5 bases; nucleotides outside the gene matches: 4. CDR3 length: 14 residues. As DNA, the CDR3 is TGTGCCAGCAGTGCCCACAGGGGGCGAAACACCATATATTTT. This sequence encodes CASSAHRGRNTIYF.

This chain joins TRBV2 and TRBJ1-6; 7 positions agree with TRBD1. With 6 bases clipped from V and 3 bases from J, the junction kept 5 bases outside the gene matches. The V gene's germline CDR1 is SNHLY and CDR2 FYNNEI. This CDR3 has 15 residues. This CDR3 is CASRNGQVYNSPLHF. DNA for the CDR3: TGTGCCAGCAGGAACGGACAGGTCTATAATTCACCCCTCCACTTT.

The chain recombines TRBV27 with TRBJ2-6; TRBD2 might be the D (6 bases). The germline gives CDR1 MNHEY, CDR2 SMNVEV (reference sequence). The length of the CDR3 is 12 residues. Trimming took off 11 bases at V and 13 bases at J, with 18 bases between the two ends. The CDR3 nucleotides read TGTGCCCCCCAGGGACTTCCCACGGTCCTGACTTTC. It translates to CAPQGLPTVLTF.

This chain joins TRBV23-1 and TRBJ2-5, with 10 nucleotides matching TRBD1. TRBV23-1 is an ORF for which the function is uncertain. This CDR3 comprises 17 residues. V lost 6 bases and J lost 3; bases outside the gene matches: 13. CDR3 sequence (DNA): TGCGCCAGCAGACACCACCGGGACAGGGGATCGGAAGAGACCCAGTACTTC. Its protein is CASRHHRDRGSEETQYF.

The chain carries TRBV2 and TRBJ2-2, with a weak D call TRBD1 (5 bases). V was trimmed by 7 bases and J by 4 bases, leaving 16 bases between them. Germline lookup yields CDR1 SNHLY and CDR2 FYNNEI. The CDR3 covers 15 residues. The CDR3 coding sequence is TGTGCCAGCATGGGGCCCCAGTCCGGCACCGGGGAGCTGTTTTTT. Translating gives CASMGPQSGTGELFF.

This rearrangement joins TRBV28 to TRBJ2-3; 7 bases agree with TRBD1. Germline V lookup: CDR1 MDHEN, CDR2 SYDVKM. The length of the CDR3 is 15 residues. J lost 4 bases, V lost 2 bases, and 6 bases had no gene match. The CDR3 DNA reads as TGTGCCAGCAGTTTAAGCAGGGGGTTGTCAGATACGCAGTATTTT. It yields the protein CASSLSRGLSDTQYF. Filled out from reference TRBV28 and TRBJ2-3, the complete variable domain reads DVKVTQSSRYLVKRTGEKVFLECVQDMDHENMFWYRQDPGLGLRLIYFSYDVKMKEKGDIPEGYSVSREKKERFSLILESASTNQTSMYLCASSLSRGLSDTQYFGPGTRLTVL.

The gene calls are TRBV9 and TRBJ2-4, with 7 bases that match TRBD1. The CDR3 covers 14 residues. The J segment lost 3 bases and the V segment lost 3 bases, leaving 3 bases of the junction unmatched. Germline loops: CDR1 SGDLS, CDR2 YYNGEE. The CDR3 reads CASSGGQYKNIQYF. As DNA, the CDR3 is TGTGCCAGCAGCGGGGGACAGTACAAAAACATTCAGTACTTC.

The CDR3 region has the DNA TGTGCCAGCAGCCAAGGAAGTGTAGCGGGAGGGCCTGGAGATACGCAGTATTTT. It yields the protein CASSQGSVAGGPGDTQYF. The chain links TRBV4-2 to TRBJ2-3; 11 bases match TRBD2. Germline-derived CDR1 and CDR2 are LGHNA and YNFKEQ. V was pared by 1 base and J by 5 bases, with 11 bases of the junction left unmatched. The CDR3 is 18 amino acids.

The gene calls are TRBV6-5 and TRBJ1-2; D is unresolved. The CDR3 consists of 16 residues. V lost 0 bases to trimming and J lost 0 bases, with 11 bases between them. Per the germline V gene, CDR1 is MNHEY and CDR2 is SVGAGI. CDR3 loop: CASSYSRQPANYGYTF. Written as DNA, the CDR3 is TGTGCCAGCAGTTACTCGAGGCAGCCAGCTAACTATGGCTACACCTTC.

CDR3: CSASGDIVSPLHF. The CDR3 DNA reads as TGCAGTGCTAGTGGGGACATTGTTTCACCCCTCCACTTT. The gene calls are TRBV20-1 and TRBJ1-6; D possibly corresponds to TRBD1 (6 bases). V was trimmed by 3 bases and J by 9 bases, leaving 12 bases between them. The CDR3 has 13 amino acids. The V gene's germline CDR1 is DFQATT and CDR2 SNEGSKA (reference sequence).

V usage is TRBV19 and J usage is TRBJ2-6; D remains unclear. Trimming cost V 3 bases and J 0 bases, with 9 bases left between them. This CDR3 comprises 16 residues. From germline, CDR1 is LNHDA and CDR2 SQIVND (reference sequence). CDR3 sequence (DNA): TGTGCCAGTAGTATCACCGCAGGCTCTGGGGCCAACGTCCTGACTTTC. The encoded protein is CASSITAGSGANVLTF.

V is TRBV18 and J is TRBJ2-7; 7 bases agree with TRBD2. CDR1 is KGHSH, CDR2 LQKENI, per germline. Trimming cost V 0 bases and J 4 bases; bases outside gene matches: 3. The CDR3 has 14 amino acids. The CDR3, as DNA: TGTGCCAGCTCACCACCCGCTAGCGGATACGAGCAGTACTTC. Protein sequence: CASSPPASGYEQYF. Supplemented by reference TRBV18 and TRBJ2-7, the full variable domain reads NAGVMQNPRHLVRRRGQEARLRCSPMKGHSHVYWYRQLPEEGLKFMVYLQKENIIDESGMPKERFSAEFPKEGPSILRIQQVVRGDSAAYFCASSPPASGYEQYFGPGTRLTVT.

The chain carries TRBV9 and TRBJ1-2; the D gene is possibly TRBD1 (6 bases). CDR3 length: 13 residues. Germline CDR1 and CDR2: SGDLS and YYNGEE. V lost 4 bases and J lost 3, with 10 bases in between. CDR3 bases: TGTGCCAGCAGCCTCCAGGGGTACTATGGCTACACCTTC. Its translation is CASSLQGYYGYTF.

J is TRBJ2-1 and V is TRBV7-2, with 9 nucleotides matching TRBD2. V shed 3 bases and J 6 bases; nucleotides not matched to a gene: 6. Germline loops: CDR1 SGHTA, CDR2 FQGNSA. The CDR3 has 15 residues. CDR3 nucleotides: TGTGCCAGCAGCTTGTTGGGACTAGCAAGCAATGAGCAGTTCTTC. It is translated as CASSLLGLASNEQFF.